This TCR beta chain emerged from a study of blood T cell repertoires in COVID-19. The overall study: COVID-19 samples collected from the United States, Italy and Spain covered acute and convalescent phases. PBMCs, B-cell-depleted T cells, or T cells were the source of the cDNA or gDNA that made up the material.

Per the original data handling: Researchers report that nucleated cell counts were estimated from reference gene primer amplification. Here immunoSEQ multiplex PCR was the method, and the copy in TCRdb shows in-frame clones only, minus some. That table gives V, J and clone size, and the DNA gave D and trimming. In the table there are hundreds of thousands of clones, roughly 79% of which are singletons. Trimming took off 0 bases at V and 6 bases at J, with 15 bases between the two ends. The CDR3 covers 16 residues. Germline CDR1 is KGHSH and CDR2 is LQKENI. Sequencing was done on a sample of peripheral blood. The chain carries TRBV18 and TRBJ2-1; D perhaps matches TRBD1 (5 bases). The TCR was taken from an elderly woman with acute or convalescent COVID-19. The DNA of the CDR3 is TGTGCCAGCTCACCACCGACAGCTTCTTTGGCCAATGAGCAGTTCTTC. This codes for CASSPPTASLANEQFF.